This T cell receptor beta chain was identified in a study of blood T cell repertoires in COVID-19. Across the whole study: Sample material is recorded as cDNA or gDNA derived from T cells, B-cell-depleted T cells, or PBMCs.

Trimming removed 8 bases at V and 6 bases at J, with 13 bases between. Germline values: CDR1 MDHEN, CDR2 SYDVKM. The CDR3 consists of 13 residues. In the study's own analysis: Using reference gene primer amplification, nucleated cell counts were estimated. Here immunoSEQ multiplex PCR was the method, and the copy in TCRdb shows in-frame clones only, minus some. The D gene and trimming were derived from the DNA, and the V and J assignments and clone size from that table. The sample has under 80,000 clones; approximately 80% are singletons. This TCR was recovered from a man aged 45-60 years with acute or convalescent COVID-19. The sample consisted of peripheral blood. The rearrangement joins TRBV28 to TRBJ2-2; D perhaps matches TRBD2 (6 bases). CDR3 in DNA: TGTGCCAGCGACGGGAGAGTATCCGGGGAGCTGTTTTTT. The encoded protein is CASDGRVSGELFF.